This T cell receptor beta chain was captured by sequencing in a study of blood T cell repertoires in COVID-19. The protocol was immunoSEQ multiplex PCR, while the TCRdb copy is restricted to in-frame clones and leaves out a portion. The table has a few hundred thousand clones, approximately 90% seen once. The ends lost 5 bases at V and 6 bases at J; junction bases unmatched: 2. Germline loops: CDR1 MNHNY, CDR2 SVGAGI (reference sequence). The CDR3 totals 13 residues. The TCR comes from a woman between 45 and 65 years old with COVID-19, enrolled during active disease. The J gene is TRBJ2-3, the V gene TRBV6-6; 10 bases align to TRBD1. What was sequenced was peripheral blood. Written as DNA, the CDR3 is TGTGCCAGCAGTCCGGACAGGGGGGATACGCAGTATTTT. This translates into CASSPDRGDTQYF.